This TCR beta chain was recorded in a study of CD8 T cells in ankylosing spondylitis (dated by TCRdb to the late 2010s). Notes on the research overall: The study profiled T cell receptor beta repertoires in healthy donors and ankylosing spondylitis patients to find disease-linked TCR variants. Peripheral blood samples were taken, and synovial fluid was additionally collected from ankylosing spondylitis patients. The full study cohort comprised 25 ankylosing spondylitis patients and around 100 healthy donors.

To note about this clonotype: Its antigen is not yet known. No base qualities exist here, and no much larger clone lies one base off it.

Summary of the overall study and its limitations: Blood from ankylosing spondylitis patients appeared to be characterized by a TCR beta motif made up of several highly homologous amino acid variants. The disease-linked clones were reported to be significantly enriched in matched synovial fluid samples from ankylosing spondylitis patients. Some motif variants were previously reported in synovial fluid and blood of reactive arthritis patients, suggesting common disease-initiation mechanisms. In peripheral blood, the disease-linked clones were found at relatively low frequencies and had a CD8+ phenotype.

Instrument on record: Illumina HiSeq 2500. Quantitative 5'-RACE with molecular barcodes was the method used to prepare the TCR beta libraries. For the original study's pipeline: A new computational method based on a probabilistic model of VDJ rearrangement was used to identify disease-linked TCR variants. Through fastp at Q25 and MiXCR, TCRdb rebuilt clones from the public reads, retaining in-frame beta chains. Rows matching on CDR3 protein sequence are summarized as one entry with the most common DNA and genes. Clone size and V and J calls follow TCRdb, not the original study. For this sample the table gives 350,000 or so distinct CDR3 sequences, of which 7% to 9% were detected only once. The biggest ten clones account for approximately 14% of the sample. The cysteine opens and the phenylalanine closes a CDR3 of 12 amino acids. Only the CDR3 part of the read is kept: 36 bases, read in frame from the first base. V is pared back by 7 bases and J by 6 bases, with 12 bases lying between the germline termini. Sequences MNHEY (CDR1) and SVGEGT (CDR2) are obtained from the germline V gene.

The sample consisted of blood, either unsorted or a sorted T cell fraction (not recorded which). Recombination joined TRBV6-2 or TRBV6-3 with TRBJ1-2; the D gene is unclear. The receptor comes from a male donor with ankylosing spondylitis. CDR3 reads: CASTISGHGYTF. DNA sequence: TGTGCCAGCACTATCAGTGGCCATGGCTACACCTTC.